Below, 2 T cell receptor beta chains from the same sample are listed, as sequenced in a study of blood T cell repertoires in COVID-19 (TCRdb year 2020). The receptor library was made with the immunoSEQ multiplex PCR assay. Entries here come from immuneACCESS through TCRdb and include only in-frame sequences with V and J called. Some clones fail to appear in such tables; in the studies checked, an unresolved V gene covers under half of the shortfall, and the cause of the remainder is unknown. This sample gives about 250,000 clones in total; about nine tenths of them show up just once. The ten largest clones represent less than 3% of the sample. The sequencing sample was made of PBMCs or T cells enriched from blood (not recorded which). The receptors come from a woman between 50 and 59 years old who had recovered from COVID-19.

CDR3 sequence reads: CASSMATSTDTQYF. The CDR3, as DNA: TGCGCCAGCAGTATGGCGACTAGCACAGATACGCAGTATTTT. The rearrangement links TRBV5-1 to TRBJ2-3; no reliable D call. V was cut by 5 bases and J by 0 bases, with 10 bases left in between. CDR1 and CDR2 from the germline V gene are SGHRS and YFSETQ. The CDR3 is made up of 14 amino acids.

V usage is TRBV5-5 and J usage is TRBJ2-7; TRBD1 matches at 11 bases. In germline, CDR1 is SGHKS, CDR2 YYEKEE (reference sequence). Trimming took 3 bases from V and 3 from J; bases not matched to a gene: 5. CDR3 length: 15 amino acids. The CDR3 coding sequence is TGTGCCAGCAGCTGGAAGGGGACAGGGGGCTACGAGCAGTACTTC. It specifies CASSWKGTGGYEQYF.